The entry below gives a single T cell receptor (beta chain) sequence along with its context. What it binds is not known. CDR1 SGDLS and CDR2 YYNGEE come from the germline V gene. Trimming took off 3 bases at V and 8 bases at J, with 17 bases between the two ends. The CDR3 contains 14 residues. With 60 Vbeta and 13 Jbeta primers, the PCR was carried out. Assay used: immunoSEQ multiplex PCR; TCRdb lists only in-frame clones, some missing. The sample shows 100,000 to 150,000 clones, about 78% of them seen only once. This specimen comes from a study of cytomegalovirus exposure and HLA in healthy donors. Whole-study results and caveats: Researchers reported in a later analysis that common viral pathogens appeared linked to several top clusters. A later analysis associated around 17,000 TCR beta sequences with HLA alleles at a 0.05 false discovery rate.

The sample consisted of PBMCs. The TCR comes from a woman aged 35 to 49 in good health and CMV-seropositive. The chain has TRBV9 and TRBJ1-2; weak D call: TRBD1 (6 bases). The CDR3 loop is CASSDGQRLGGYTF. CDR3 coding DNA: TGTGCCAGCAGCGACGGACAGCGCTTGGGAGGCTACACCTTC.